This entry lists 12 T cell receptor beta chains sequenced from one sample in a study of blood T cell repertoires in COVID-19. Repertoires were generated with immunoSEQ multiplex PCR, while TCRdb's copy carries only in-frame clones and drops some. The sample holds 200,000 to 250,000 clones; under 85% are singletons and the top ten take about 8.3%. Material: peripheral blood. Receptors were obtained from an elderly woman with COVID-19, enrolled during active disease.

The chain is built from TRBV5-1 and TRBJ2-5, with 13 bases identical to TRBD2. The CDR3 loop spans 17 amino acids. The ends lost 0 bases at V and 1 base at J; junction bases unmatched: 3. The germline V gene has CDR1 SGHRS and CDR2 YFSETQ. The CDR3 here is CASSLGLAGGIQETQYF. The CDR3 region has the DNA TGCGCCAGCAGCTTGGGACTAGCGGGAGGAATCCAAGAGACCCAGTACTTC. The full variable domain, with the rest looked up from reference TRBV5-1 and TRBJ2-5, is KAGVTQTPRYLIKTRGQQVTLSCSPISGHRSVSWYQQTPGQGLQFLFEYFSETQRNKGNFPGRFSGRQFSNSRSEMNVSTLELGDSALYLCASSLGLAGGIQETQYFGPGTRLLVL.

The chain's CDR3 is CARTAIYNEQFF. The DNA of the CDR3 is TGCGCCAGGACAGCGATCTACAATGAGCAGTTCTTC. The rearrangement joins TRBV10-2 to TRBJ2-1, with D perhaps matching TRBD1 (5 bases). CDR3 size: 12 residues. Germline V CDR1 and CDR2: WSHSY, SAAADI. Between the trimmed V and J ends, which lost 9 bases and 3 bases, there was a span of 9 bases.

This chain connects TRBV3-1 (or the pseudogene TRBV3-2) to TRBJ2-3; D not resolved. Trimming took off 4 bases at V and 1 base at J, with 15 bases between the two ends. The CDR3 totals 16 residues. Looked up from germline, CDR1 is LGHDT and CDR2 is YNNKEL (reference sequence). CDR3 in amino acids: CASSPRGRRGTDTQYF. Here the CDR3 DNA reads TGTGCCAGCAGCCCTCGCGGCCGTCGGGGCACAGATACGCAGTATTTT.

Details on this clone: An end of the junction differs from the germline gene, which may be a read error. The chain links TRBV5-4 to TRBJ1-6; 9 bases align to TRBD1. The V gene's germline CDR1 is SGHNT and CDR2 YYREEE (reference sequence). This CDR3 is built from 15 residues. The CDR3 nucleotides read TGTGCCAGCAGTTTGGGGAGGACAGGGGACTCACCCCTCCACTTT. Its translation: CASSLGRTGDSPLHF.

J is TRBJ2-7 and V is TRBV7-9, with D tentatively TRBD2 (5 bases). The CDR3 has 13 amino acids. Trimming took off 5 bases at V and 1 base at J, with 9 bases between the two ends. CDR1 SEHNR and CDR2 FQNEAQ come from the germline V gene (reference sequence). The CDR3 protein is CASSHRESYEQYF. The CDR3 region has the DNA TGTGCCAGCAGCCATCGGGAATCCTACGAGCAGTACTTC.

The chain's CDR3 is CASSFTSGGSTDTQYF. The CDR3 coding sequence is TGTGCCAGCAGCTTTACGTCGGGGGGAAGCACAGATACGCAGTATTTT. This chain connects TRBV3-1 (or the pseudogene TRBV3-2) to TRBJ2-3, with 7 bases identical to TRBD2. V shed 5 bases and J 0 bases; nucleotides not matched to a gene: 8. This CDR3 is 16 amino acids long. The germline gives CDR1 LGHDT, CDR2 YNNKEL (reference sequence).

In DNA form, the CDR3 reads TGCAGCGTCTACAGGGGAGCTGAGACCCAGTACTTC. The encoded protein is CSVYRGAETQYF. J is TRBJ2-5 and V is TRBV29-1; 7 bases map to TRBD1. V was pared by 6 bases and J by 5 bases, with 6 bases of the junction left unmatched. Germline CDR1 and CDR2: SQVTM and ANQGSEA. The CDR3 consists of 12 residues.

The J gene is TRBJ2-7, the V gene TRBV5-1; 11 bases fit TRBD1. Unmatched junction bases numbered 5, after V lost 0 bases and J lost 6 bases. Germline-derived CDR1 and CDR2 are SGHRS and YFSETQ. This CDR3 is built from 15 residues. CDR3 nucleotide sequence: TGCGCCAGCAGCTTGGGGCGGACAGGGGGCATCGAGCAGTACTTC. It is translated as CASSLGRTGGIEQYF.

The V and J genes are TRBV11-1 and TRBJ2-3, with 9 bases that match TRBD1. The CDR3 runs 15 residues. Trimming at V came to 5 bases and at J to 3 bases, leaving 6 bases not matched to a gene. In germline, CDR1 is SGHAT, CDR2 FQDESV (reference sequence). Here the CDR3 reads CASSHGQGRTDTQYF. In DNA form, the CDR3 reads TGTGCCAGCAGCCACGGACAGGGGCGTACAGATACGCAGTATTTT.

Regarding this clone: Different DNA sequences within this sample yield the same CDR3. CDR3 region: CASSLDGTSGHNEQFF. The CDR3 DNA is TGCGCCAGCAGCTTGGACGGGACTAGCGGACACAATGAGCAGTTCTTC. The chain is built from TRBV5-1 and TRBJ2-1; 11 nucleotides match TRBD2. Germline V CDR1 and CDR2: SGHRS, YFSETQ. This CDR3 is built from 16 residues. V shed 0 bases and J 5 bases; nucleotides not matched to a gene: 4.

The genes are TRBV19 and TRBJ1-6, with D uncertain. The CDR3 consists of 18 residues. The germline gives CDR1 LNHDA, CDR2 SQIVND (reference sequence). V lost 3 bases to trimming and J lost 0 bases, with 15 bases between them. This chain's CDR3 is CASSISWYGSSYNSPLHF. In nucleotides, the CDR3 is TGTGCCAGTAGTATTAGCTGGTACGGGAGCTCCTATAATTCACCCCTCCACTTT.

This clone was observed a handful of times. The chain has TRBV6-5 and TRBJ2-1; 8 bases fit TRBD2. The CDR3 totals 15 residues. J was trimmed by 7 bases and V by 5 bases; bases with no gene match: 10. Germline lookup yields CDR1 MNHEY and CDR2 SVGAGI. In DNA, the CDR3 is TGTGCCAGCAGTCCTGGGACTAGTGAGAGGAATGAGCAGTTCTTC. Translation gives CASSPGTSERNEQFF.